This T cell receptor (beta chain) is from a study of T cell repertoires in cytomegalovirus infection. Background on the study: An indication of both CMV infection and matching HLA type came from public TCR beta signatures. Overall study findings and caveats: The study found HLA-C-restricted CMV-specific TCR beta clonotypes dominating the ex vivo response. Cumulative public TCR beta family frequency identified carriers of CMV plus the relevant HLA.

Regarding this clonotype: Antigen unknown.

Germline CDR1 is MDHEN and CDR2 is SYDVKM. The CDR3 runs 14 residues. Trimming left V 7 bases short and J 6 bases short, with 19 bases between. Using its own MiXCR run on the reads, TCRdb lists one record per CDR3 protein. Among a few hundred thousand distinct CDR3 sequences listed, 26% were seen once. The sequence derives from a human donor in good health (CMV status not recorded). Some clones in this sample may be carry-over from other donors' samples. The genes are TRBV28 and TRBJ2-7; D call uncertain. The sample comprised PBMCs. The CDR3 nucleotides read TGTGCCAGCAACAACCCACTTCCCCGGGTCGAGCAGTACTTC. Translation gives CASNNPLPRVEQYF.